The entry below gives a single T cell receptor (beta chain) sequence along with its context. This record comes from a study of shared clonotypes between healthy human individuals. Data came from immunoSEQ multiplex PCR; TCRdb stores just in-frame clones and leaves some out. The sample holds about 610,000 clones; about 97% are singletons and the top ten take around 0.057%. Healthy HIV-negative adults with no recent acute infections or vaccinations were recruited as donors. From CD4+ cells came CD45RA+ naive and CD45RA-negative memory subsets. Looked up from germline, CDR1 is LNHDA and CDR2 is SQIVND (reference sequence). Trimming stripped 3 bases from V and 5 bases from J, with 11 bases between. The CDR3 runs 14 residues.

The chain carries TRBV19 and TRBJ1-5; D not resolved. The sequenced sample was naive CD4+ T cells sorted from blood. Subset in this sample: CD45RA+ positively selected. The TCR originated in a woman aged 25 to 45 in good health. CDR3 bases: TGTGCCAGTAGTATGAGGAGCAATGATCAGCCCCAGCATTTT. It specifies CASSMRSNDQPQHF.